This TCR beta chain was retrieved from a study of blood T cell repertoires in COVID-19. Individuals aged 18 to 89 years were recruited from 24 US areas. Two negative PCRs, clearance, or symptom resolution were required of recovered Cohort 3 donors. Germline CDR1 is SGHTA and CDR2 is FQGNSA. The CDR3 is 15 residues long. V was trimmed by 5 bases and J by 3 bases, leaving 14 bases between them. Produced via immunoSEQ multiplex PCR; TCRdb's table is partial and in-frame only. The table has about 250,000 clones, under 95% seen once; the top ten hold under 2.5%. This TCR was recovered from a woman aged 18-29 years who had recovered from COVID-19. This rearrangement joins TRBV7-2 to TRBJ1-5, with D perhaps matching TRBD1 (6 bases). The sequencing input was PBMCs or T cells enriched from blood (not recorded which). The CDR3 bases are TGTGCCAGCAGCGAGGACAGTACGAACAATCAGCCCCAGCATTTT. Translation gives CASSEDSTNNQPQHF.